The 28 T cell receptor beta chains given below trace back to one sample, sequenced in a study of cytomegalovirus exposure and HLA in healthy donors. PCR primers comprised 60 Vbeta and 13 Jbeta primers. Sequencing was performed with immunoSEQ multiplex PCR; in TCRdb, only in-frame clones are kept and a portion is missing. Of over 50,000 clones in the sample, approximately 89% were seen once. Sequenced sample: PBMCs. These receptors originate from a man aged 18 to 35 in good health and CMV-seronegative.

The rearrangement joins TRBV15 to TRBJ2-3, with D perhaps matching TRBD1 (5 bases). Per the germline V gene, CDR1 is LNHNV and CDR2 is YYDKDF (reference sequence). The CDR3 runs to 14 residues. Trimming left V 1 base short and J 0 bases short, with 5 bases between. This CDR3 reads CATSRGTSTDTQYF. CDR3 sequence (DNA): TGTGCCACCAGCAGAGGGACAAGCACAGATACGCAGTATTTT.

The CDR3 spells CASSVGLAGGELFF. For the CDR3, the DNA is TGTGCCAGCAGTGTAGGACTAGCCGGCGGGGAGCTGTTTTTT. The genes are TRBV2 and TRBJ2-2, with TRBD2 matching 8 bases. The junction had 5 bases not matched to a gene; V was cut back by 4 bases and J by 7 bases. Germline V gene data show CDR1 as SNHLY and CDR2 as FYNNEI. The CDR3 is 14 residues long.

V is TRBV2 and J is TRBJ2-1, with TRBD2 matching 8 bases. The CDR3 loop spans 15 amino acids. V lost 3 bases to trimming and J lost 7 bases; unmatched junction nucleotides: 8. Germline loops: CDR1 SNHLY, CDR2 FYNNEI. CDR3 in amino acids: CASSDGRGERNEQFF. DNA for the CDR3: TGTGCCAGCAGTGACGGGCGGGGGGAGAGGAATGAGCAGTTCTTC.

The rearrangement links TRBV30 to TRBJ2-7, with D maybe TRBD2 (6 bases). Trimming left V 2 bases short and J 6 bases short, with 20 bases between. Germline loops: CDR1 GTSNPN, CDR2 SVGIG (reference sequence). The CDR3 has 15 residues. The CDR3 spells CAWSWRGQSLPEQYF. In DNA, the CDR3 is TGTGCCTGGAGTTGGAGGGGCCAGAGTCTGCCCGAGCAGTACTTC.

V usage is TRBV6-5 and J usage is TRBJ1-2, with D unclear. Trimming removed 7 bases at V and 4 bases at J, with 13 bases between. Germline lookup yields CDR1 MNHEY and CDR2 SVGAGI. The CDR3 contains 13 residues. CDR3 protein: CASTNEGTYGYTF. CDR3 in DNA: TGTGCCAGCACCAACGAGGGTACCTATGGCTACACCTTC.

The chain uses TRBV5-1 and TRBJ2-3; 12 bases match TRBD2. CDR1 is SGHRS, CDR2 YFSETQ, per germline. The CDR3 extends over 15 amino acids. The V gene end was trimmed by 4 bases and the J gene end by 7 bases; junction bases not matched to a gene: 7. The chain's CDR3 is CASSPATSGGNTQYF. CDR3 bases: TGCGCCAGCAGCCCGGCGACTAGCGGGGGTAATACGCAGTATTTT.

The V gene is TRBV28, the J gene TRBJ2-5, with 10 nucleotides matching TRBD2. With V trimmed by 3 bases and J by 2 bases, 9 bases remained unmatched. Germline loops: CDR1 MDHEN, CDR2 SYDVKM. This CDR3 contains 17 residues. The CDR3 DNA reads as TGTGCCAGCAGTTTCTCGACTAGCGGGCCCTCTCAAGAGACCCAGTACTTC. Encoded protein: CASSFSTSGPSQETQYF.

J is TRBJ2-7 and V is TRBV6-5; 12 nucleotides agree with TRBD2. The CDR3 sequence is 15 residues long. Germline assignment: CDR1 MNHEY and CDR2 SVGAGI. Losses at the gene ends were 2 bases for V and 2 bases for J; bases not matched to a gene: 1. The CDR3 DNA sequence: TGTGCCAGCAGTTACAGACTAGCGGGGGCCTACGAGCAGTACTTC. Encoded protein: CASSYRLAGAYEQYF.

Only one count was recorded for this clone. The CDR3 sequence: CASSGTSGSTDTQYF. In DNA form, the CDR3 reads TGTGCCAGCAGCGGGACTAGCGGAAGCACAGATACGCAGTATTTT. This chain uses TRBV9 with TRBJ2-3; the match to TRBD2 covers 10 bases. CDR1 and CDR2 from the germline V gene are SGDLS and YYNGEE. Germline trimming cut 3 bases from V and 0 bases from J; bases unmatched to any gene: 1. The CDR3 totals 15 residues.

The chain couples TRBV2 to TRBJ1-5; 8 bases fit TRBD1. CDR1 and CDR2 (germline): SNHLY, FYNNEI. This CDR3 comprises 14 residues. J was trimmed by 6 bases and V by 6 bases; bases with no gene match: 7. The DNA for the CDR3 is TGTGCCAGCAGCTCCGGACAGGGTATTCAGCCCCAGCATTTT. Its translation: CASSSGQGIQPQHF.

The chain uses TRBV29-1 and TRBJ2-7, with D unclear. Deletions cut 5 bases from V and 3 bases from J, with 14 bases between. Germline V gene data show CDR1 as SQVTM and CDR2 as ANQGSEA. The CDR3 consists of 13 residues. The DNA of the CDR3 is TGCAGCGTTTTCCACGGTGACATCTACGAGCAGTACTTC. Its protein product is CSVFHGDIYEQYF.

The CDR3 bases are TGTGCCAGCAGCCCCCCAATAGCAGCGGAGACCCAGTACTTC. This gives the protein CASSPPIAAETQYF. The chain recombines TRBV9 with TRBJ2-5; D unclear. Trimming cost V 4 bases and J 5 bases, with 15 bases left between them. From germline, CDR1 is SGDLS and CDR2 YYNGEE. CDR3 length: 14 amino acids.

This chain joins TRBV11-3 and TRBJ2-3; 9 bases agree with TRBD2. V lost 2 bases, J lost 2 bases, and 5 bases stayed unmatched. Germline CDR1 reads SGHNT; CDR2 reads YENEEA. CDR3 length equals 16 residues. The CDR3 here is CASSLKAGGPTDTQYF. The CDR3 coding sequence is TGTGCCAGCAGCTTAAAAGCGGGGGGCCCCACAGATACGCAGTATTTT. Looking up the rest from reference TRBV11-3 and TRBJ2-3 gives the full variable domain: EAGVVQSPRYKIIEKKQPVAFWCNPISGHNTLYWYLQNLGQGPELLIRYENEEAVDDSQLPKDRFSAERLKGVDSTLKIQPAELGDSAVYLCASSLKAGGPTDTQYFGPGTRLTVL.

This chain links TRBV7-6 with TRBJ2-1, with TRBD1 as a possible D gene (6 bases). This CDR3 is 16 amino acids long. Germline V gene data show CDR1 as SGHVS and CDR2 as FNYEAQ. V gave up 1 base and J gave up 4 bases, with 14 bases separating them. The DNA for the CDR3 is TGTGCCAGCAGCTTAGATGCGGACAGAGATTACAATGAGCAGTTCTTC. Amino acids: CASSLDADRDYNEQFF.

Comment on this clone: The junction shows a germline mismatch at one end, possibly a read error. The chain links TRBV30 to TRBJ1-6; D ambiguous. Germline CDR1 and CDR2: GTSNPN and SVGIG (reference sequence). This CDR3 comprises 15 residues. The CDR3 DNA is TGTGCCTGGAGTGTCGGGGTTTCCTCTAATTCACCCCTCCACTTT. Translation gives CAWSVGVSSNSPLHF.

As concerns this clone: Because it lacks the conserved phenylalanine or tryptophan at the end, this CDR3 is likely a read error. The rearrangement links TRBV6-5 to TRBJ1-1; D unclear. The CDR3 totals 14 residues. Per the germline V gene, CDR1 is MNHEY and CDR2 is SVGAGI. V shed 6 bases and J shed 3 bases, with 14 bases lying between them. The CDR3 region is CASSHSVYDTEAFV. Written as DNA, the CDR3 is TGTGCCAGCAGCCATTCTGTTTATGACACTGAAGCTTTCGTT.

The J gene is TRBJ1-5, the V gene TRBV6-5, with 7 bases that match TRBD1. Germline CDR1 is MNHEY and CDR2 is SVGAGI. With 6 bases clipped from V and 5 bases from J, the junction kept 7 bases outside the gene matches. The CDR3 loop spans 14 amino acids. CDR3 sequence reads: CASSRGTEDQPQHF. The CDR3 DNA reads TGTGCCAGCAGCCGCGGGACAGAAGATCAGCCCCAGCATTTT.

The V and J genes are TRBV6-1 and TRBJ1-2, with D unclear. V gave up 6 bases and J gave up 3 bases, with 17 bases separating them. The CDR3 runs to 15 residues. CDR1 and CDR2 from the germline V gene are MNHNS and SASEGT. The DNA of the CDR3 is TGTGCCAGCAGGCGAGACACCTTACGGTACTATGGCTACACCTTC. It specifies CASRRDTLRYYGYTF.

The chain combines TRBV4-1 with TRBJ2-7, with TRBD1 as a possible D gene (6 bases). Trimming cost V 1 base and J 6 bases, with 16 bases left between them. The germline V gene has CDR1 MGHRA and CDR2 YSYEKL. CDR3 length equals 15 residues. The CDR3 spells CASSQGSDRGREQYF. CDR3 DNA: TGCGCCAGCAGCCAAGGGTCGGACAGAGGACGCGAGCAGTACTTC.

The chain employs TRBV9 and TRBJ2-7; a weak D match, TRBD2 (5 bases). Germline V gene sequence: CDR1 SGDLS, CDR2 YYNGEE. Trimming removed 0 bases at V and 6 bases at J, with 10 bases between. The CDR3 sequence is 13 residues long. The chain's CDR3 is CASSVASGSEQYF. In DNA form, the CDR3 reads TGTGCCAGCAGCGTAGCTTCGGGGTCCGAGCAGTACTTC.

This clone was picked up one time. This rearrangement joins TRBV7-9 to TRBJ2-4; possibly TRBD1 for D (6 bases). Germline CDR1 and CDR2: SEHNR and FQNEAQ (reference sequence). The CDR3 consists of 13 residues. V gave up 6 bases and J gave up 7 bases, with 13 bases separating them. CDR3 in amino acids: CASSPGQGNIQYF. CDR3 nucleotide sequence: TGTGCCAGCAGTCCCGGGCAGGGGAACATTCAGTACTTC.

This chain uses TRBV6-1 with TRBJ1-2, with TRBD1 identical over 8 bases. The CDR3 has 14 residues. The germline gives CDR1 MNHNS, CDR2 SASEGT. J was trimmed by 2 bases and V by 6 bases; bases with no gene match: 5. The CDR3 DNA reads TGTGCCAGCAGGTACAGGGGGGCAAACTATGGCTACACCTTC. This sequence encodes CASRYRGANYGYTF.

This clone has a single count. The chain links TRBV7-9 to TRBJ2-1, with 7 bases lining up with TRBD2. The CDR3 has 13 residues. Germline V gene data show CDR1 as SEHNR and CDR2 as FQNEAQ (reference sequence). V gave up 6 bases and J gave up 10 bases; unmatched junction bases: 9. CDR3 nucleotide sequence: TGTGCCAGCAGTTACGGGGGGAGAGGGGAGCAGTTCTTC. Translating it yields CASSYGGRGEQFF.

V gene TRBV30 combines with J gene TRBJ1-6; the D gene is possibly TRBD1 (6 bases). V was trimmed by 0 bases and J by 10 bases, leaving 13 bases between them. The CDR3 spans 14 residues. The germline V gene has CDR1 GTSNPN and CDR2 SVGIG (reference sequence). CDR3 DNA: TGTGCCTGGAGTGTTGATGCAGGGACATCACCCCTCCACTTT. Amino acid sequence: CAWSVDAGTSPLHF.

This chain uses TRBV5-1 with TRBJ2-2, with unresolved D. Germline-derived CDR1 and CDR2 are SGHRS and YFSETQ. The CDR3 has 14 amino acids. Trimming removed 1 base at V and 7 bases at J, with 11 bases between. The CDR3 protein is CASSLFSEVGELFF. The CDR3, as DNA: TGCGCCAGCAGCTTGTTCAGCGAGGTCGGGGAGCTGTTTTTT. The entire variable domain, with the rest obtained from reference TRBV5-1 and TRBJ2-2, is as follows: KAGVTQTPRYLIKTRGQQVTLSCSPISGHRSVSWYQQTPGQGLQFLFEYFSETQRNKGNFPGRFSGRQFSNSRSEMNVSTLELGDSALYLCASSLFSEVGELFFGEGSRLTVL.

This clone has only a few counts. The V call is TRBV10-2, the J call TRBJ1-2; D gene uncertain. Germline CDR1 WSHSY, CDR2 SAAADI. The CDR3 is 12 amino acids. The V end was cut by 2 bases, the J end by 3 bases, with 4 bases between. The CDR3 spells CASSERDYGYTF. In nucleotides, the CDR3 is TGCGCCAGCAGTGAGCGGGACTATGGCTACACCTTC.

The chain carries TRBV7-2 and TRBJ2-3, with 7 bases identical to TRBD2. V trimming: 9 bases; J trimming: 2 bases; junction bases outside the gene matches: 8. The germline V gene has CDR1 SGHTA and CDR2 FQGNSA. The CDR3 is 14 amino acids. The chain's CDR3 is CASKTGGNTDTQYF. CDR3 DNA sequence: TGTGCCAGTAAGACGGGGGGTAACACAGATACGCAGTATTTT.

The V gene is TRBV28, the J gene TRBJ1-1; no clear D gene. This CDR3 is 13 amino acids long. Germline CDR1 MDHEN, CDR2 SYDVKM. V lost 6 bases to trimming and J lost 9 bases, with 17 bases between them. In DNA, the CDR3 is TGTGCCAGCAGCCCCCCCCGGGGATTGCAAGCTTTCTTT. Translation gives CASSPPRGLQAFF.